This T cell receptor (beta chain) appears in the sequencing data of a study of blood T cell repertoires in COVID-19. Original data processing: How many nucleated cells were present was estimated from reference gene primer amplification. The assay was immunoSEQ multiplex PCR, and TCRdb's table has in-frame clones only and misses some. The DNA was the basis for D and trimming; V, J and clone size are from that table. This sample has about 270,000 clones, with about nine tenths found just once. The V gene lost 6 bases and the J gene lost 7 bases, with 16 bases spanning the gap. Germline V lookup: CDR1 MDHEN, CDR2 SYDVKM. This CDR3 is 13 amino acids long. This clone appeared a single time.

The receptor comes from a woman aged 55 to 70 who had recovered from COVID-19. Sequencing input: peripheral blood. The J gene is TRBJ2-7, the V gene TRBV28, with a possible D match to TRBD2 (5 bases). The CDR3 protein is CASSRGMGREQYF. In DNA form, the CDR3 reads TGTGCCAGCAGCCGAGGGATGGGCCGGGAGCAGTACTTC.